Listed below are T cell receptor beta chains from one sample, sequenced in a study of T-cell reconstitution after alpha-beta-depleted transplantation in children. In TCRdb, the PCR reads were re-called with MiXCR into one record per CDR3 protein. The repertoire holds more than 300,000 distinct CDR3 sequences, about 17% seen once, with roughly 40% in the top ten. The starting material was PBMCs, mostly from graft donor cells, obtained 360 days after TCRalphabeta/CD19-depleted stem cell transplant. The receptors come from a male patient between 2 and 10 years old who had a stem cell transplant for acute lymphoblastic leukemia, so the T cells may come from the graft donor. The CDR3 runs from the conserved cysteine through the conserved F or W. The D gene is left open where the match is weak. Some rows have no size entry. The others give once, few or many, or a class for an expanded clone.

j_gene: TRBJ2-1; d_gene: -; v_gene: TRBV4-3; abundance: -; CDR3nt: TGCGCCAGCAGCCAAGACTCAGGGGACCATGAGCAGTTCTTC; CDR3aa: CASSQDSGDHEQFF
j_gene: TRBJ2-1; d_gene: -; v_gene: TRBV10-3; abundance: -; CDR3nt: TGTGTCATCAGTGAGCCTCCTCTCGGCACAGATGAGCAGTTCTTC; CDR3aa: CVISEPPLGTDEQFF
j_gene: TRBJ2-3; d_gene: TRBD2; v_gene: TRBV5-1; abundance: many; CDR3nt: TGCGCCAGCAGCCCGGGACTAGCGGGGAACACAGATACGCAGTATTTT; CDR3aa: CASSPGLAGNTDTQYF
j_gene: TRBJ2-3; d_gene: TRBD2; v_gene: TRBV20-1; abundance: few; CDR3nt: TGCAGTGCTGTCCGACTAGCGGGGCCCACAGATACGCAGTATTTT; CDR3aa: CSAVRLAGPTDTQYF
j_gene: TRBJ2-4; d_gene: TRBD2; v_gene: TRBV27; abundance: few; CDR3nt: TGTGCCAGCAGTCCCGTTGAGGGACTAGCTAAGTACTTC; CDR3aa: CASSPVEGLAKYF
j_gene: TRBJ2-7; d_gene: TRBD1; v_gene: TRBV30; abundance: few; CDR3nt: TGTGCCTGGACCCAGGGGGCGATCTACGAGCAGTACTTC; CDR3aa: CAWTQGAIYEQYF
j_gene: TRBJ2-3; d_gene: -; v_gene: TRBV7-9; abundance: few; CDR3nt: TGTGCCAGCAGCTTACTCGGGACTACAGATACGCAGTATTTT; CDR3aa: CASSLLGTTDTQYF
j_gene: TRBJ2-7; d_gene: TRBD2; v_gene: TRBV12-3/TRBV12-4; abundance: few; CDR3nt: TGTGCCAGCAGTTTTGCGGGAGTGGGCGAGCAGTACTTC; CDR3aa: CASSFAGVGEQYF
j_gene: TRBJ2-2; d_gene: TRBD1; v_gene: TRBV5-1; abundance: few; CDR3nt: TGCGCCAGCAGCTTGGCGGGACAGCGGACCAGATCGAACACCGGGGAGCTGTTTTTT; CDR3aa: CASSLAGQRTRSNTGELFF
j_gene: TRBJ1-5; d_gene: -; v_gene: TRBV19; abundance: -; CDR3nt: TGTGCCAGTAGTATATGGAGGGGCGAGAGCAATCAGCCCCAGCATTTT; CDR3aa: CASSIWRGESNQPQHF
j_gene: TRBJ2-7; d_gene: -; v_gene: TRBV5-1; abundance: many; CDR3nt: TGCGCCAGCAGCTTGTACAGGGTAGGTGTGTCCTACGAGCAGTACTTC; CDR3aa: CASSLYRVGVSYEQYF
j_gene: TRBJ2-7; d_gene: -; v_gene: TRBV10-3; abundance: -; CDR3nt: TGTGCCACCTCGCCTTTTCCGGGACTCGTCGAGCAGTACTTC; CDR3aa: CATSPFPGLVEQYF
j_gene: TRBJ2-5; d_gene: TRBD1; v_gene: TRBV6-2/TRBV6-3; abundance: many; CDR3nt: TGTGCCAGCAGTTACAGCCCCTTCGGTGTGTGGGACAGGGCCCAAGAGACCCAGTACTTC; CDR3aa: CASSYSPFGVWDRAQETQYF
j_gene: TRBJ1-1; d_gene: TRBD1; v_gene: TRBV20-1; abundance: -; CDR3nt: TGCAGTGCTACCTCCCCGGACAGGGCTCCTAGGCACACTGAAGCTTTCTTT; CDR3aa: CSATSPDRAPRHTEAFF
j_gene: TRBJ2-5; d_gene: TRBD2; v_gene: TRBV6-1; abundance: few; CDR3nt: TGTGCCAGCAGGCGTAGCGGGGCACAAGAGACCCAGTACTTC; CDR3aa: CASRRSGAQETQYF
j_gene: TRBJ1-1; d_gene: -; v_gene: TRBV21-1; abundance: few; CDR3nt: TGTGCCAGCAGCAAAGCTTGGGGGGGACGGAAAGCTTTCTTT; CDR3aa: CASSKAWGGRKAFF